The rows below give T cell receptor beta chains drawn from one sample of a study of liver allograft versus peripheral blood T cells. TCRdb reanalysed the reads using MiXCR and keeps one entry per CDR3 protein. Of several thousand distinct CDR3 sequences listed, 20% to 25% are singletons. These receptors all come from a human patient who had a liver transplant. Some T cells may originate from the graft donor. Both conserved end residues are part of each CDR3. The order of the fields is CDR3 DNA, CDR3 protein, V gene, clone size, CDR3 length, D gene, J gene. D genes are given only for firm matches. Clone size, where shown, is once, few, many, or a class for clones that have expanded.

CDR3nt: TGTGCCAGCAGTGACAGGGGGTCACCCCTCCACTTT
CDR3aa: CASSDRGSPLHF
v_gene: TRBV12-3/TRBV12-4
abundance: medium-sized
len: 12
d_gene: TRBD1
j_gene: TRBJ1-6

CDR3nt: TGTGCCAGCAGCCTCGGACAAAGTAAAGCTTTCTTT
CDR3aa: CASSLGQSKAFF
v_gene: TRBV5-6
abundance: -
len: 12
d_gene: -
j_gene: TRBJ1-1

CDR3nt: TGCAGTGCTAGAGGGATCCGGGACAGGGTGTCGAGTAACACTGAAGCTTTCTTT
CDR3aa: CSARGIRDRVSSNTEAFF
v_gene: TRBV20-1
abundance: medium-sized
len: 18
d_gene: TRBD1
j_gene: TRBJ1-1

CDR3nt: TGCAGTGCTAGAGATCCGGGTATTTCGGGAACTGAAGCTTTCTTT
CDR3aa: CSARDPGISGTEAFF
v_gene: TRBV20-1
abundance: -
len: 15
d_gene: -
j_gene: TRBJ1-1

CDR3nt: TGTGCCAGCAGCGGACTGACAGGCCTGAACACTGAAGCTTTCTTT
CDR3aa: CASSGLTGLNTEAFF
v_gene: TRBV5-6
abundance: -
len: 15
d_gene: -
j_gene: TRBJ1-1

CDR3nt: TGTGCCAGCAGTTTTCAGGCGGGCTACGAGCAGTACTTC
CDR3aa: CASSFQAGYEQYF
v_gene: TRBV28
abundance: once
len: 13
d_gene: -
j_gene: TRBJ2-7

CDR3nt: TGTGCCAGCAGTTCTCTGGACAGGACCTACGAGCAGTACTTC
CDR3aa: CASSSLDRTYEQYF
v_gene: TRBV28
abundance: medium-sized
len: 14
d_gene: TRBD1
j_gene: TRBJ2-7

CDR3nt: TGTGCCTGGAGTGTACAGTGGATGCCCCAGCATTTT
CDR3aa: CAWSVQWMPQHF
v_gene: TRBV30
abundance: medium-sized
len: 12
d_gene: -
j_gene: TRBJ1-5

CDR3nt: TGTGCCAGCAGCCATACGTCGGGACAGATTTCACCCCTCCACTTT
CDR3aa: CASSHTSGQISPLHF
v_gene: TRBV5-4
abundance: -
len: 15
d_gene: TRBD1
j_gene: TRBJ1-6

CDR3nt: TGTGCCAGCAGTCAGCGGACAGGGCAGGGCTACACCTTC
CDR3aa: CASSQRTGQGYTF
v_gene: TRBV12-3/TRBV12-4
abundance: medium-sized
len: 13
d_gene: TRBD1
j_gene: TRBJ1-2

CDR3nt: TGCAGTGCTCCCCGGTCTGGGAGGGACACCGGGGAGCTGTTTTTT
CDR3aa: CSAPRSGRDTGELFF
v_gene: TRBV20-1
abundance: medium-sized
len: 15
d_gene: TRBD2
j_gene: TRBJ2-2

CDR3nt: TGTGCCAGCATGGGGGCAACCAAAGCTTTCTTT
CDR3aa: CASMGATKAFF
v_gene: TRBV2
abundance: -
len: 11
d_gene: -
j_gene: TRBJ1-1

CDR3nt: TGCAGTGCCCAAGTAGCAGTTAGCAATCAGCCCCAGCATTTT
CDR3aa: CSAQVAVSNQPQHF
v_gene: TRBV20-1
abundance: -
len: 14
d_gene: -
j_gene: TRBJ1-5

CDR3nt: TGCAGTGCCGCCCCAGGGGGCTCCTACAATGAGCAGTTCTTC
CDR3aa: CSAAPGGSYNEQFF
v_gene: TRBV20-1
abundance: -
len: 14
d_gene: TRBD1
j_gene: TRBJ2-1

CDR3nt: TGCGCCAGCAGTGCGGACTGGGAAAAAGAGACCCAGTACTTC
CDR3aa: CASSADWEKETQYF
v_gene: TRBV10-1
abundance: -
len: 14
d_gene: -
j_gene: TRBJ2-5

CDR3nt: TGTGCCAGCACCCCAGACAGGGAGGTTTATGGCTACACCTTC
CDR3aa: CASTPDREVYGYTF
v_gene: TRBV2
abundance: -
len: 14
d_gene: TRBD1
j_gene: TRBJ1-2

CDR3nt: TGCAGTGCTAGCAAAGGGGATGCGGGCGCAGATACGCAGTATTTT
CDR3aa: CSASKGDAGADTQYF
v_gene: TRBV20-1
abundance: -
len: 15
d_gene: -
j_gene: TRBJ2-3

CDR3nt: TGTGCCAGCAGTTATTATACGGTTGAGGAGCCCCAGCATTTT
CDR3aa: CASSYYTVEEPQHF
v_gene: TRBV6-2/TRBV6-3
abundance: medium-sized
len: 14
d_gene: -
j_gene: TRBJ1-5

CDR3nt: TGCGCCAGCGCCCCGGGACAGGGGACCGCTGGGCAGTTCTTC
CDR3aa: CASAPGQGTAGQFF
v_gene: TRBV10-1
abundance: few
len: 14
d_gene: TRBD1
j_gene: TRBJ2-1

CDR3nt: TGTGCCAGCAGCTTGGTCGGACAGATAGGGAACGAGCAGTACTTC
CDR3aa: CASSLVGQIGNEQYF
v_gene: TRBV5-6
abundance: medium-sized
len: 15
d_gene: -
j_gene: TRBJ2-7

CDR3nt: TGTGCCAGCAGTCTCGGAACCCTTGCTCGCACCGGGGAGCTGTTTTTT
CDR3aa: CASSLGTLARTGELFF
v_gene: TRBV6-5
abundance: medium-sized
len: 16
d_gene: -
j_gene: TRBJ2-2

CDR3nt: TGTGCCTGGAGCGTGGGCAGCGGGACCTACGAGCAGTACTTC
CDR3aa: CAWSVGSGTYEQYF
v_gene: TRBV30
abundance: -
len: 14
d_gene: TRBD2
j_gene: TRBJ2-7

CDR3nt: TGCAGTGCTAGTCCGGGACAGGCTAATGAAAAACTGTTTTTT
CDR3aa: CSASPGQANEKLFF
v_gene: TRBV20-1
abundance: medium-sized
len: 14
d_gene: TRBD1
j_gene: TRBJ1-4

CDR3nt: TGTGCCAGCTCATCAACGACAGGGACTGGAAACACCATATATTTT
CDR3aa: CASSSTTGTGNTIYF
v_gene: TRBV18
abundance: large
len: 15
d_gene: TRBD1
j_gene: TRBJ1-3

CDR3nt: TGTGCCAGCAGCCGACTAGGGGGTTTGGGAAACACCATATATTTT
CDR3aa: CASSRLGGLGNTIYF
v_gene: TRBV27
abundance: large
len: 15
d_gene: -
j_gene: TRBJ1-3

CDR3nt: TGCAGTGCTTTAGGACTAGCGAACACCGGGGAGCTGTTTTTT
CDR3aa: CSALGLANTGELFF
v_gene: TRBV20-1
abundance: medium-sized
len: 14
d_gene: TRBD2
j_gene: TRBJ2-2

CDR3nt: TGTGCCAGCAGCTTCAGGGTCGTGAACACTGAAGCTTTCTTT
CDR3aa: CASSFRVVNTEAFF
v_gene: TRBV11-1
abundance: medium-sized
len: 14
d_gene: -
j_gene: TRBJ1-1

CDR3nt: TGCAGTGCACCTCGGGCGCGGAACGCTTATGGCTACACCTTC
CDR3aa: CSAPRARNAYGYTF
v_gene: TRBV20-1
abundance: many
len: 14
d_gene: -
j_gene: TRBJ1-2

CDR3nt: TGTGCCTGGGGTTCGGATGGGTTCTATGGCTACACCTTC
CDR3aa: CAWGSDGFYGYTF
v_gene: TRBV30
abundance: -
len: 13
d_gene: -
j_gene: TRBJ1-2

CDR3nt: TGTGCCATCAGTGAACACGGATATAGCAATCAGCCCCAGCATTTT
CDR3aa: CAISEHGYSNQPQHF
v_gene: TRBV10-3
abundance: medium-sized
len: 15
d_gene: -
j_gene: TRBJ1-5

CDR3nt: TGTGCCACCAGTGATGGGACAGGGGGCAATCAGCCCCAGCATTTT
CDR3aa: CATSDGTGGNQPQHF
v_gene: TRBV24-1
abundance: medium-sized
len: 15
d_gene: TRBD1
j_gene: TRBJ1-5

CDR3nt: TGTGCCAGCTCACCCGAGCGGTGGACTACCCGGACAGATACGCAGTATTTT
CDR3aa: CASSPERWTTRTDTQYF
v_gene: TRBV18
abundance: medium-sized
len: 17
d_gene: -
j_gene: TRBJ2-3

CDR3nt: TGTGCCAGCTCACCTCGACAGGGGATCATGAACACTGAAGCTTTCTTT
CDR3aa: CASSPRQGIMNTEAFF
v_gene: TRBV18
abundance: medium-sized
len: 16
d_gene: TRBD1
j_gene: TRBJ1-1

CDR3nt: TGTGCCAGCAGCTTTGCGGGGGGCCGGGAGACCCAGTACTTC
CDR3aa: CASSFAGGRETQYF
v_gene: TRBV7-3
abundance: -
len: 14
d_gene: TRBD2
j_gene: TRBJ2-5

CDR3nt: TGTGCCAGCAGCCCGGGACAGGGGTTCTGGGAGCAGTACTTC
CDR3aa: CASSPGQGFWEQYF
v_gene: TRBV5-6
abundance: few
len: 14
d_gene: TRBD1
j_gene: TRBJ2-7

CDR3nt: TGTGCCAGCAGCCAGCGGGACACCGGGGAGCTGTTTTTT
CDR3aa: CASSQRDTGELFF
v_gene: TRBV5-4
abundance: medium-sized
len: 13
d_gene: -
j_gene: TRBJ2-2

CDR3nt: TGTGCCAGCAGTCCGGGTCGATGGGACTATGGCTACACCTTC
CDR3aa: CASSPGRWDYGYTF
v_gene: TRBV28
abundance: medium-sized
len: 14
d_gene: -
j_gene: TRBJ1-2

CDR3nt: TGTGCCAGCAGTTCCCTAGGGGCGCCGGGCACTGAAGCTTTCTTT
CDR3aa: CASSSLGAPGTEAFF
v_gene: TRBV25-1
abundance: medium-sized
len: 15
d_gene: -
j_gene: TRBJ1-1

CDR3nt: TGCAGTGCCCGGGTAGGTGGGACTGGCAATCAGCCCCAGCATTTT
CDR3aa: CSARVGGTGNQPQHF
v_gene: TRBV20-1
abundance: medium-sized
len: 15
d_gene: -
j_gene: TRBJ1-5

CDR3nt: TGTGCCAGCACTGCCAGGGGGCTAGGTTCACCCCTCCACTTT
CDR3aa: CASTARGLGSPLHF
v_gene: TRBV5-4
abundance: medium-sized
len: 14
d_gene: TRBD1
j_gene: TRBJ1-6

CDR3nt: TGTGCCGGGGGCCAGGGAGAGTACTATGGCTACACCTTC
CDR3aa: CAGGQGEYYGYTF
v_gene: TRBV6-2/TRBV6-3
abundance: -
len: 13
d_gene: -
j_gene: TRBJ1-2

CDR3nt: TGTGCCAGCAGTTACGTTGGGGTCCCGGACACTGAAGCTTTCTTT
CDR3aa: CASSYVGVPDTEAFF
v_gene: TRBV6-5
abundance: many
len: 15
d_gene: -
j_gene: TRBJ1-1

CDR3nt: TGTGCCAGTAGTACGATCTGGGACAGGGTCGGCGGCTACACCTTC
CDR3aa: CASSTIWDRVGGYTF
v_gene: TRBV19
abundance: medium-sized
len: 15
d_gene: TRBD1
j_gene: TRBJ1-2

CDR3nt: TGCAGTGCTAGAGGTGGTAGCGGGGGCTACGAGCAGTACTTC
CDR3aa: CSARGGSGGYEQYF
v_gene: TRBV20-1
abundance: -
len: 14
d_gene: TRBD2
j_gene: TRBJ2-7

CDR3nt: TGCAGTGCGCCGAGACAGGGGGGGGACACTGAAGCTTTCTTT
CDR3aa: CSAPRQGGDTEAFF
v_gene: TRBV20-1
abundance: -
len: 14
d_gene: TRBD1
j_gene: TRBJ1-1

CDR3nt: TGTGCCAGCAGCTTACAGGGGGGGGGTCAGCCCCAGCATTTT
CDR3aa: CASSLQGGGQPQHF
v_gene: TRBV7-2
abundance: medium-sized
len: 14
d_gene: TRBD1
j_gene: TRBJ1-5

CDR3nt: TGTGCCAGCAGTCGGACAGGGCTGAACACTGAAGCTTTCTTT
CDR3aa: CASSRTGLNTEAFF
v_gene: TRBV12-3/TRBV12-4
abundance: medium-sized
len: 14
d_gene: TRBD1
j_gene: TRBJ1-1

CDR3nt: TGCGCCAGCAGCTTGGGGCCTCGGGACAGCTATAACTATGGCTACACCTTC
CDR3aa: CASSLGPRDSYNYGYTF
v_gene: TRBV5-3
abundance: -
len: 17
d_gene: TRBD1
j_gene: TRBJ1-2

CDR3nt: TGCAGTGCTAGGGACAGGGTCTACTCCTACGAGCAGTACTTC
CDR3aa: CSARDRVYSYEQYF
v_gene: TRBV20-1
abundance: medium-sized
len: 14
d_gene: TRBD1
j_gene: TRBJ2-7

CDR3nt: TGTGCCAGTAGTGGTACAGGGGGTAAGGGAGCAGATACGCAGTATTTT
CDR3aa: CASSGTGGKGADTQYF
v_gene: TRBV19
abundance: -
len: 16
d_gene: TRBD1
j_gene: TRBJ2-3

CDR3nt: TGTGCCATCAGTTTAGATTCAAATGGCTACACCTTC
CDR3aa: CAISLDSNGYTF
v_gene: TRBV10-3
abundance: medium-sized
len: 12
d_gene: -
j_gene: TRBJ1-2

CDR3nt: TGTGCCAGCTCACCACGACAGGAAGCCTATGGCTACACCTTC
CDR3aa: CASSPRQEAYGYTF
v_gene: TRBV18
abundance: large
len: 14
d_gene: -
j_gene: TRBJ1-2

CDR3nt: TGTGCCAGCAGTGAAGGAAAGTTCTCTAGCTTTAACTACGAGCAGTACTTC
CDR3aa: CASSEGKFSSFNYEQYF
v_gene: TRBV6-1
abundance: medium-sized
len: 17
d_gene: -
j_gene: TRBJ2-7

CDR3nt: TGCAGTGCTAGTGGCCGGTACCAAAGCCAGCCCCAGCATTTT
CDR3aa: CSASGRYQSQPQHF
v_gene: TRBV20-1
abundance: medium-sized
len: 14
d_gene: -
j_gene: TRBJ1-5